The 5 T cell receptor beta chains below come from one sample, sequenced in a study of blood T cell repertoires in COVID-19. Sequencing was performed with immunoSEQ multiplex PCR; in TCRdb, only in-frame clones are kept and a portion is missing. The table has about 130,000 clones, 86% seen once. Specimen: peripheral blood. The receptor source for this set is a woman in her seventies with COVID-19, enrolled during active disease.

The V and J genes are TRBV7-8 and TRBJ2-5; D may be TRBD2 (5 bases). The CDR3 has 14 amino acids. Trimming cost V 2 bases and J 4 bases, with 11 bases left between them. The germline gives CDR1 SGHVS, CDR2 FQNEAQ. DNA of the CDR3: TGTGCCAGCAGCTTATTATCGGGAAGAGAGACCCAGTACTTC. Translated: CASSLLSGRETQYF.

This CDR3 reads CAISESRGPQHF. In DNA form, the CDR3 reads TGTGCCATCAGTGAGTCGAGAGGGCCCCAGCATTTT. This rearrangement joins TRBV10-3 to TRBJ1-5; D call uncertain. Trimming removed 0 bases at V and 9 bases at J, with 6 bases between. Germline values: CDR1 ENHRY, CDR2 SYGVKD. CDR3 size: 12 residues.

This CDR3 reads CASSNRDRGNQPQHF. The CDR3 DNA is TGTGCCAGTAGCAACCGGGACAGGGGGAATCAGCCCCAGCATTTT. The chain recombines TRBV19 with TRBJ1-5, with 11 bases identical to TRBD1. There are 15 residues in the CDR3. V lost 6 bases to trimming and J lost 4 bases; unmatched junction nucleotides: 5. Germline CDR1 reads LNHDA; CDR2 reads SQIVND (reference sequence).

This chain links TRBV2 with TRBJ2-3; 8 bases fit TRBD2. J was trimmed by 3 bases and V by 5 bases; bases with no gene match: 10. The CDR3 has 16 amino acids. Germline CDR1 SNHLY, CDR2 FYNNEI. In DNA, the CDR3 is TGTGCCAGCAGTCGCCTTAGCGGGGTGAATACAGATACGCAGTATTTT. It yields the protein CASSRLSGVNTDTQYF.

This sequence joins TRBV2 and TRBJ2-1; the D gene is possibly TRBD2 (5 bases). Trimming removed 3 bases from V and 0 bases from J, with 9 bases in between. There are 15 residues in the CDR3. The V gene's germline CDR1 is SNHLY and CDR2 FYNNEI. This CDR3 reads CASSEDGVSYNEQFF. As DNA, the CDR3 is TGTGCCAGCAGTGAGGACGGGGTCTCCTACAATGAGCAGTTCTTC. Using reference TRBV2 and TRBJ2-1 for the parts outside the CDR3, the full variable domain is EPEVTQTPSHQVTQMGQEVILRCVPISNHLYFYWYRQILGQKVEFLVSFYNNEISEKSEIFDDQFSVERPDGSNFTLKIRSTKLEDSAMYFCASSEDGVSYNEQFFGPGTRLTVL.